The sample holds a few counts of the clone carrying this T cell receptor (beta chain). Its cognate antigen is unknown. Method: immunoSEQ multiplex PCR; TCRdb's copy keeps in-frame clones and lacks some. Among approximately 54,000 clones listed, roughly 92% were seen once. This sample was included in a study of OX40 agonist ivuxolimab in advanced cancers. The overall study: Aged 23 to 79 with a mean of approximately 57 years, they were more than 80% male.

The CDR3 has 12 amino acids. CDR1 is SNHLY and CDR2 is FYNNEI in the germline V gene. Trimming took 6 bases from V and 2 from J, leaving 8 bases between them. Study-wide findings and caveats: Antigen specificity of clonally expanded peripheral T cells was not established. Expanded clones tended on average to be more numerous among CD8+ T cells than CD4+.

The source material was CD4+ or CD8+ T cells sorted from blood, sampled in a trial of the OX40 agonist ivuxolimab. This chain uses TRBV2 with TRBJ2-7; D is unresolved. This sequence was found in an adult with an advanced solid tumor such as melanoma, head and neck, liver or kidney cancer. The CDR3 protein is CASRISTYEQYF. In DNA form, the CDR3 reads TGTGCCAGCAGGATATCGACCTACGAGCAGTACTTC.